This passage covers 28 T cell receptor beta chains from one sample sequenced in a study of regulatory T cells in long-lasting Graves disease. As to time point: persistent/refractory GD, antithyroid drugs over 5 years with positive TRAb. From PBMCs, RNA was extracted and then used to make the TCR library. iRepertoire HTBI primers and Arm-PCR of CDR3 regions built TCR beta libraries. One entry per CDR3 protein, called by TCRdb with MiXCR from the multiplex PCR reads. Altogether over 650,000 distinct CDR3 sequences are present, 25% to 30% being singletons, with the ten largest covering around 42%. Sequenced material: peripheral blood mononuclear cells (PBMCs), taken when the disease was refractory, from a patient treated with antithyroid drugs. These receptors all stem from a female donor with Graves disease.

The CDR3: CSASFVSETQYF. The CDR3 DNA reads TGCAGTGCTAGTTTTGTTTCCGAGACCCAGTACTTC. The chain employs TRBV20-1 and TRBJ2-5, with D hard to call. CDR3 length: 12 residues. Trimming removed 3 bases from V and 5 bases from J, with 10 bases in between. Germline V gene sequence: CDR1 DFQATT, CDR2 SNEGSKA (reference sequence).

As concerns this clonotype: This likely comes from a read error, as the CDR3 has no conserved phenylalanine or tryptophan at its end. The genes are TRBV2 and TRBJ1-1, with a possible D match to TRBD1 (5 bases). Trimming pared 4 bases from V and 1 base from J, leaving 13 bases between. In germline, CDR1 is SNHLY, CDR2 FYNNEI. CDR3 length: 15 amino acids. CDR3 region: CASSGFGGQNTEAFL. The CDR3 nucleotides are TGTGCCAGCAGTGGTTTTGGGGGTCAGAACACTGAAGCTTTCCTT.

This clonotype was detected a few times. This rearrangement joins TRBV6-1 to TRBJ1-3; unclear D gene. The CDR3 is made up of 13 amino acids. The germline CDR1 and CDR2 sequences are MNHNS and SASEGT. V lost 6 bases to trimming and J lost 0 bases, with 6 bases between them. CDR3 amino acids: CASRASSGNTIYF. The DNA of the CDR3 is TGTGCCAGCAGAGCCTCCTCTGGAAACACCATATATTTT.

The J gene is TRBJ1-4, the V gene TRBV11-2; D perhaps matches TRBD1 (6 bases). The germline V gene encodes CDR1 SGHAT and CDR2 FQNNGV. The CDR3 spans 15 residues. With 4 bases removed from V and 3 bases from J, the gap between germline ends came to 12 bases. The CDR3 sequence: CASSSTGRANEKLFF. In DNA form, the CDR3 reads TGTGCCAGCAGCTCCACAGGGAGAGCTAATGAAAAACTGTTTTTT. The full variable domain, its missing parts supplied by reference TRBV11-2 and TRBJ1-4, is EAGVAQSPRYKIIEKRQSVAFWCNPISGHATLYWYQQILGQGPKLLIQFQNNGVVDDSQLPKDRFSAERLKGVDSTLKIQPAKLEDSAVYLCASSSTGRANEKLFFGSGTQLSVL.

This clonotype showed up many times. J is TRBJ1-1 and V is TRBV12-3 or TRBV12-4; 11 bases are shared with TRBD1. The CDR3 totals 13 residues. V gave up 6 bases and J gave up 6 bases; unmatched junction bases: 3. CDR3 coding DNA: TGTGCCAGCAGAGGACAGGGGGCGGCTGAAGCTTTCTTT. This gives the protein CASRGQGAAEAFF.

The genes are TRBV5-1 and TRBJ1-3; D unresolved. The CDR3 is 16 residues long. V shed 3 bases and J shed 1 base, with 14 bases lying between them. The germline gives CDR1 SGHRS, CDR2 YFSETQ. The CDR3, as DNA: TGCGCCAGCAGCTCTGGGGAGGTCGCATCTGGAAACACCATATATTTT. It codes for CASSSGEVASGNTIYF.

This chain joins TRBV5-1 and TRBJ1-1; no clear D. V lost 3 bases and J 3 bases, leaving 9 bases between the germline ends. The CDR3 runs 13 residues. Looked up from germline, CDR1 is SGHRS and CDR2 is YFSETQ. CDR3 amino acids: CASSSGMDTEAFF. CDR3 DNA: TGCGCCAGCAGCTCGGGGATGGACACTGAAGCTTTCTTT.

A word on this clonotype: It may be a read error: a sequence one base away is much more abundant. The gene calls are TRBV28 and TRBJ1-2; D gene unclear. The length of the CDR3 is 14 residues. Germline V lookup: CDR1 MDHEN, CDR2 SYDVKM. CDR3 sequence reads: CAIHLAFPSYGYIF. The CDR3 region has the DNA TGTGCCATCCACCTAGCCTTCCCGAGCTATGGCTACATCTTC.

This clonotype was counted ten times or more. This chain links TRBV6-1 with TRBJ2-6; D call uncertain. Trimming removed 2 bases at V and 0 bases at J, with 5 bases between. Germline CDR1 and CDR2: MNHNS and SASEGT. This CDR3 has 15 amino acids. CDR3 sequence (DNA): TGTGCCAGCAGTGAATCGGGCTCTGGGGCCAACGTCCTGACTTTC. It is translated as CASSESGSGANVLTF.

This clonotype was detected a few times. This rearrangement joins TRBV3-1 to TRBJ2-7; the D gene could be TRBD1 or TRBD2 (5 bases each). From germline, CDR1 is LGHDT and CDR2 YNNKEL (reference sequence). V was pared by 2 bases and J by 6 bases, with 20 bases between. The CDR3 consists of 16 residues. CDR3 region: CASSQNRDLGVGEQYF. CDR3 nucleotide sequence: TGTGCCAGCAGCCAAAACCGGGACCTCGGAGTTGGCGAGCAGTACTTC.

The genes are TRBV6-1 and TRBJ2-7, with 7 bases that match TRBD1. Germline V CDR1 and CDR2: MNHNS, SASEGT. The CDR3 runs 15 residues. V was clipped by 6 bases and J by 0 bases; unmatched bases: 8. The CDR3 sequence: CASRAPGQSSYEQYF. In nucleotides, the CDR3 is TGTGCCAGCAGGGCCCCGGGACAGTCCTCCTACGAGCAGTACTTC.

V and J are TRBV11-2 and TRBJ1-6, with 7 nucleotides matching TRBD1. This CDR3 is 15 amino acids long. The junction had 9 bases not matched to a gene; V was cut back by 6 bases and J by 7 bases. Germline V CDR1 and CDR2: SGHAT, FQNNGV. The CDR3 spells CASRRWGTANSPLHF. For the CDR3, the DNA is TGTGCCAGCAGGCGATGGGGGACAGCAAATTCACCCCTCCACTTT.

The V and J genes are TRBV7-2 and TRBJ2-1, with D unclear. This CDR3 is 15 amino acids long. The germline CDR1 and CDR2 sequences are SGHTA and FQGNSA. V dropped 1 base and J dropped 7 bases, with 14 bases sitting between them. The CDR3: CASSLVLRIWNEQFF. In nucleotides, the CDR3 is TGTGCCAGCAGCTTAGTTTTGCGCATTTGGAATGAGCAGTTCTTC.

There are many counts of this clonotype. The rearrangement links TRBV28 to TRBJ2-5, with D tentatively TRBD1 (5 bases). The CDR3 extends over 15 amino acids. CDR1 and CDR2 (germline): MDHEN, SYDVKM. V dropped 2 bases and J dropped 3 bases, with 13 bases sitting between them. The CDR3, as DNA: TGTGCCAGCAGTTTACCTCCGACAGAGAAAGAGACCCAGTACTTC. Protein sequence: CASSLPPTEKETQYF. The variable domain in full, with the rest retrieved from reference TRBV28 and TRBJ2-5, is DVKVTQSSRYLVKRTGEKVFLECVQDMDHENMFWYRQDPGLGLRLIYFSYDVKMKEKGDIPEGYSVSREKKERFSLILESASTNQTSMYLCASSLPPTEKETQYFGPGTRLLVL.

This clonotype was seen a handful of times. DNA for the CDR3: TGTGCCAGCAGCCGATATCCCCGGGACTACACCTTC. Its translation is CASSRYPRDYTF. The chain links TRBV9 to TRBJ1-2; D ambiguous. The V gene's germline CDR1 is SGDLS and CDR2 YYNGEE. The V and J ends lost 4 bases and 10 bases respectively, with 14 bases between them. This CDR3 contains 12 residues.

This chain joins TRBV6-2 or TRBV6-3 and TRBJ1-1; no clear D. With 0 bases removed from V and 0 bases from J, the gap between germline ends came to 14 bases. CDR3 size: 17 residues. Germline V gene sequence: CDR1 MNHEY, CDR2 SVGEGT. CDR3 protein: CASSYSWGRNLNTEAFF. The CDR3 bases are TGTGCCAGCAGTTACTCGTGGGGAAGGAACCTGAACACTGAAGCTTTCTTT.

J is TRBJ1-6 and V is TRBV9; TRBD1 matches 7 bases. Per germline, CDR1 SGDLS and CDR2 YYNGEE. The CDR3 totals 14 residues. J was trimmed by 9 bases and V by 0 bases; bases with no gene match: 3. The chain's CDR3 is CASSVGAGGSPLHF. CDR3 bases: TGTGCCAGCAGCGTAGGGGCAGGGGGTTCACCCCTCCACTTT.

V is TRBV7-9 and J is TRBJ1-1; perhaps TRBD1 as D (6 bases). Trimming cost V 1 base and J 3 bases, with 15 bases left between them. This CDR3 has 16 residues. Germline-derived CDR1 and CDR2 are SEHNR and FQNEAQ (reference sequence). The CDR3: CASSLVGGARDTEAFF. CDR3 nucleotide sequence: TGTGCCAGCAGCTTAGTTGGGGGGGCGCGGGACACTGAAGCTTTCTTT. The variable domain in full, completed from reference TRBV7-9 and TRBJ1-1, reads DTGVSQNPRHKITKRGQNVTFRCDPISEHNRLYWYRQTLGQGPEFLTYFQNEAQLEKSRLLSDRFSAERPKGSFSTLEIQRTEQGDSAMYLCASSLVGGARDTEAFFGQGTRLTVV.

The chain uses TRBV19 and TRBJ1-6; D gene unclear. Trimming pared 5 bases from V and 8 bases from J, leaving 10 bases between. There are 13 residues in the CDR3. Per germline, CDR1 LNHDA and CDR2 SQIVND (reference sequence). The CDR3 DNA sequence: TGTGCCAGTAGTTGGGTTTCGGATTCACCCCTCCACTTT. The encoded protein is CASSWVSDSPLHF.

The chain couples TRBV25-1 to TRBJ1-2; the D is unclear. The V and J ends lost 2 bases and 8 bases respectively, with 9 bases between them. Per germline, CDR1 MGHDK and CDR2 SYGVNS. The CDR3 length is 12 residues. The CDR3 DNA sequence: TGTGCCAGCAGTGAACCCAGTCGGGGCTACACCTTC. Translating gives CASSEPSRGYTF.

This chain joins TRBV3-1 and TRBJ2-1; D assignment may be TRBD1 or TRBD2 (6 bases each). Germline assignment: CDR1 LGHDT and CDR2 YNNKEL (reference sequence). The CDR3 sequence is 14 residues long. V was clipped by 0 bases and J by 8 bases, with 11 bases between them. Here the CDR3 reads CASSQEGGQDEQFF. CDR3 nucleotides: TGTGCCAGCAGCCAAGAGGGGGGCCAGGATGAGCAGTTCTTC.

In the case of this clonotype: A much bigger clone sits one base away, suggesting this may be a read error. DNA for the CDR3: TGTGCCAGCAGCTACAGGGGTGCAACTTATGAAAAACTGTTTTTT. Protein sequence: CASSYRGATYEKLFF. This chain links TRBV3-1 with TRBJ1-4, with 7 nucleotides matching TRBD1. The length of the CDR3 is 15 residues. CDR1 is LGHDT, CDR2 YNNKEL, per germline (reference sequence).

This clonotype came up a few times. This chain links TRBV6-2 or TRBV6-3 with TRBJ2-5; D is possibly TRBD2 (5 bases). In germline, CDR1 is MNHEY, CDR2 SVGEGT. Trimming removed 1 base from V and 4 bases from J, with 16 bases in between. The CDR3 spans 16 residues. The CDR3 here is CASSYYVTSASETQYF. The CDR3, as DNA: TGTGCCAGCAGTTACTACGTCACTAGTGCGTCAGAGACCCAGTACTTC.

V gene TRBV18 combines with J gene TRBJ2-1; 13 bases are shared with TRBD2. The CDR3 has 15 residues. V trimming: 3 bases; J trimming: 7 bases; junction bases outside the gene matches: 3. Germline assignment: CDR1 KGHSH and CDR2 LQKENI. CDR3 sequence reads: CASSPGLAGKNEQFF. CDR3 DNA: TGTGCCAGCTCACCGGGACTAGCGGGAAAGAATGAGCAGTTCTTC.

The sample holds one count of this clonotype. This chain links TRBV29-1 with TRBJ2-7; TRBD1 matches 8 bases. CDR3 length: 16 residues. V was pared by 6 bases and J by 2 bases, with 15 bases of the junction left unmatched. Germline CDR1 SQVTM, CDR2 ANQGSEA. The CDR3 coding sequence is TGCAGCGTGTCCGGCCCTCCGACAGGGGCCACCTACGAGCAGTACTTC. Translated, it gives CSVSGPPTGATYEQYF.

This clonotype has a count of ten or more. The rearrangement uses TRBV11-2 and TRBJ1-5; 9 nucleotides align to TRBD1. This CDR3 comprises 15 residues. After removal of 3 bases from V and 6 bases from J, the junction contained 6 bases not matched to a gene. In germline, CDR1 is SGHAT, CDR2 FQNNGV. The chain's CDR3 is CASSFGTGLGQPQHF. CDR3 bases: TGTGCCAGCAGCTTCGGGACAGGGCTTGGTCAGCCCCAGCATTTT. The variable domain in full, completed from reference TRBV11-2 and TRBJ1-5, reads EAGVAQSPRYKIIEKRQSVAFWCNPISGHATLYWYQQILGQGPKLLIQFQNNGVVDDSQLPKDRFSAERLKGVDSTLKIQPAKLEDSAVYLCASSFGTGLGQPQHFGDGTRLSIL.

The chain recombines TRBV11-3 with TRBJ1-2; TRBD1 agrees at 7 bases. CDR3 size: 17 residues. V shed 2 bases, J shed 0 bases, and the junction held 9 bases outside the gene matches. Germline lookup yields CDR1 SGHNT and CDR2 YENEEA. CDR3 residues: CASSLRDRALSNYGYTF. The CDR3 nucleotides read TGTGCCAGCAGCTTACGTGACAGGGCCCTTTCTAACTATGGCTACACCTTC.

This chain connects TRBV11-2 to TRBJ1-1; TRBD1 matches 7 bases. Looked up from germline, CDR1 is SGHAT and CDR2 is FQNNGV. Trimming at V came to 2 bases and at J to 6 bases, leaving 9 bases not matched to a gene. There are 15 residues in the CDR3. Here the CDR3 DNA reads TGTGCCAGCAGCTTACAAACAGGGGTAAGACCTGAAGCTTTCTTT. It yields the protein CASSLQTGVRPEAFF.